Below, 20 T cell receptor beta chains from the same sample are listed, as sequenced in a study of blood T cell repertoires in COVID-19. This table comes from immunoSEQ multiplex PCR, and its TCRdb copy is limited to in-frame clones, with some not included. This table holds approximately 170,000 clones, about nine tenths found once. The sequenced sample was peripheral blood. The source is a woman aged 55 to 70 with COVID-19, enrolled during active disease.

This chain connects TRBV5-1 to TRBJ1-1, with D possibly matching TRBD1 (5 bases). Germline CDR1 and CDR2: SGHRS and YFSETQ. The CDR3 spans 15 residues. V was trimmed by 0 bases and J by 3 bases, leaving 12 bases between them. The DNA for the CDR3 is TGCGCCAGCAGCTTGGACTCGGCGGGGGACACTGAAGCTTTCTTT. Translated, it gives CASSLDSAGDTEAFF.

This clone was recorded a few times. The CDR3 coding sequence is TGTGCCAGCAGCTCGACTAGTAGGGGAGAGACCCAGTACTTC. Its translation is CASSSTSRGETQYF. The V gene is TRBV11-3, the J gene TRBJ2-5, with a weak D call TRBD2 (6 bases). Trimming removed 4 bases from V and 4 bases from J, with 13 bases in between. The germline gives CDR1 SGHNT, CDR2 YENEEA. This CDR3 has 14 amino acids.

The CDR3 DNA follows: TGTGCCAGCAGCGCGAGGACAGGGATTTATGGCTACACCTTC. The encoded protein is CASSARTGIYGYTF. V gene TRBV9 combines with J gene TRBJ1-2; TRBD1 aligns across 8 bases. V shed 3 bases and J 5 bases; nucleotides not matched to a gene: 6. Germline V gene sequence: CDR1 SGDLS, CDR2 YYNGEE. CDR3 length: 14 amino acids.

This rearrangement joins TRBV9 to TRBJ1-1; a weak D match, TRBD1 (5 bases). The V end lost 1 base, the J end lost 8 bases, and 12 bases lay between the germline ends. Germline V gene data show CDR1 as SGDLS and CDR2 as YYNGEE. This CDR3 has 13 residues. In nucleotides, the CDR3 is TGTGCCAGCAGCGTAAGTTATGGGGCAGAAGCTTTCTTT. Translating gives CASSVSYGAEAFF.

V usage is TRBV7-3 and J usage is TRBJ2-3; the match to TRBD2 covers 7 bases. Germline values: CDR1 SGHTA, CDR2 FQGTGA. The junction had 5 bases not matched to a gene; V was cut back by 5 bases and J by 0 bases. CDR3 length equals 15 residues. The CDR3 bases are TGTGCCAGCAGCAGAACCGGGGGGAGCACAGATACGCAGTATTTT. This translates into CASSRTGGSTDTQYF.

The V gene is TRBV6-5, the J gene TRBJ2-7; possibly TRBD1 for D (6 bases). CDR1 and CDR2 (germline): MNHEY, SVGAGI. The ends were cut back, 2 bases at V and 5 bases at J, with 13 bases in the middle. CDR3 size: 14 residues. The CDR3 sequence: CASSYGGARHEQYF. DNA of the CDR3: TGTGCCAGCAGTTACGGGGGCGCGAGACACGAGCAGTACTTC.

This chain links TRBV28 with TRBJ1-1, with 12 bases that match TRBD1. Trimming at V came to 5 bases and at J to 1 base, leaving 8 bases not matched to a gene. The length of the CDR3 is 17 residues. Germline-derived CDR1 and CDR2 are MDHEN and SYDVKM. CDR3: CASSPTRDRGRNTEAFF. The CDR3 nucleotides read TGTGCCAGCAGTCCAACCCGGGACAGGGGGCGGAACACTGAAGCTTTCTTT.

The chain combines TRBV6-6 with TRBJ2-1; TRBD2 is a possible D gene (5 bases). V was shortened by 6 bases and J by 7 bases, with 10 bases between the two germline ends. Looked up from germline, CDR1 is MNHNY and CDR2 is SVGAGI (reference sequence). The CDR3 sequence is 12 residues long. CDR3 region: CASSLTRNEQFF. For the CDR3, the DNA is TGTGCCAGCAGCCTTACTAGGAATGAGCAGTTCTTC.

V and J are TRBV10-3 and TRBJ2-1; no definite D call. This CDR3 is 12 amino acids long. CDR1 is ENHRY and CDR2 is SYGVKD in the germline V gene. The V and J ends lost 3 bases and 10 bases respectively, with 10 bases between them. Here the CDR3 reads CAISDSQREQFF. DNA of the CDR3: TGTGCCATCAGTGATAGCCAGCGCGAGCAGTTCTTC.

This clone was found a few times. V gene TRBV19 combines with J gene TRBJ2-7; 7 positions agree with TRBD1. Per germline, CDR1 LNHDA and CDR2 SQIVND (reference sequence). The CDR3 has 17 amino acids. V lost 4 bases, J lost 4 bases, and 16 bases stayed unmatched. CDR3 nucleotide sequence: TGTGCCAGTAGTACCCCTTCTTGGACAGGAGAAAGATACGAGCAGTACTTC. Protein: CASSTPSWTGERYEQYF.

The CDR3 loop is CASSLGTGQGNTIYF. The CDR3 region has the DNA TGTGCCAGCAGCCTAGGGACAGGGCAAGGAAACACCATATATTTT. The rearrangement joins TRBV7-3 to TRBJ1-3; TRBD1 matches at 9 bases. With V trimmed by 5 bases and J by 4 bases, 6 bases remained unmatched. Germline values: CDR1 SGHTA, CDR2 FQGTGA. This CDR3 region has 15 residues.

This sequence joins TRBV2 and TRBJ1-6; D not resolved. The CDR3 runs to 14 residues. Per the germline V gene, CDR1 is SNHLY and CDR2 is FYNNEI. Trimming took 5 bases from V and 8 from J, leaving 13 bases between them. CDR3 loop: CASSTYGRDSPLHF. In DNA form, the CDR3 reads TGTGCCAGCAGTACTTACGGGAGGGATTCACCCCTCCACTTT.

The CDR3 region has the DNA TGTGCCAGTAGAGAGAGCGGGACAGGGGTCTACGAGCAGTACTTC. This codes for CASRESGTGVYEQYF. This chain connects TRBV19 to TRBJ2-7, with TRBD1 matching over 10 bases. Germline V gene data show CDR1 as LNHDA and CDR2 as SQIVND (reference sequence). CDR3 length: 15 amino acids. J gave up 3 bases and V 6 bases, and 8 bases lay outside the gene matches. The full variable domain, its missing parts supplied by reference TRBV19 and TRBJ2-7, is DGGITQSPKYLFRKEGQNVTLSCEQNLNHDAMYWYRQDPGQGLRLIYYSQIVNDFQKGDIAEGYSVSREKKESFPLTVTSAQKNPTAFYLCASRESGTGVYEQYFGPGTRLTVT.

The rearrangement joins TRBV6-2 or TRBV6-3 to TRBJ2-7; 7 bases fit TRBD2. V was clipped by 2 bases and J by 6 bases; unmatched bases: 10. The germline V gene encodes CDR1 MNHEY and CDR2 SVGEGT. CDR3 length: 15 amino acids. The CDR3 loop is CASSYGGRVLGEQYF. The CDR3 DNA is TGTGCCAGCAGTTACGGGGGGAGGGTACTCGGCGAGCAGTACTTC.

This clone came up a few times. The V and J genes are TRBV3-1 (or the pseudogene TRBV3-2) and TRBJ2-7, with 8 positions matching TRBD2. After removal of 4 bases from V and 5 bases from J, the junction contained 10 bases not matched to a gene. Germline V gene lookup returns CDR1 LGHDT and CDR2 YNNKEL (reference sequence). This CDR3 region has 15 residues. The CDR3 spells CASSRFERESDEQYF. The CDR3 nucleotides are TGTGCCAGCAGCCGGTTCGAGCGGGAGTCCGACGAGCAGTACTTC.

This chain joins TRBV10-3 and TRBJ1-2, with 8 bases that match TRBD1. The J segment lost 2 bases and the V segment lost 3 bases, leaving 5 bases of the junction unmatched. Germline V gene data show CDR1 as ENHRY and CDR2 as SYGVKD. The CDR3 contains 15 residues. This CDR3 is CAISDGAGGNYGYTF. The CDR3 nucleotides are TGTGCCATCAGTGACGGGGCAGGGGGCAACTATGGCTACACCTTC.

The V call is TRBV5-6, the J call TRBJ1-3; 7 nucleotides agree with TRBD1. CDR3 size: 18 residues. V shed 0 bases and J 0 bases; nucleotides not matched to a gene: 9. CDR1 and CDR2 (germline): SGHDT, YYEEEE. The CDR3 protein is CASSLGGGGHYSGNTIYF. CDR3 DNA: TGTGCCAGCAGCTTGGGCGGAGGGGGCCATTACTCTGGAAACACCATATATTTT.

In nucleotides, the CDR3 is TGTGCCAGCAGGGGGACAGGGGGCGCGAACACTGAAGCTTTCTTT. Amino acid sequence: CASRGTGGANTEAFF. The rearrangement links TRBV9 to TRBJ1-1, with TRBD1 matching over 12 bases. The V and J ends lost 5 bases and 1 base, in that order; junction bases with no gene match: 3. This CDR3 contains 15 residues. Germline CDR1 and CDR2: SGDLS and YYNGEE.

This clone was counted a single time. The V and J genes are TRBV4-1 and TRBJ1-2, with D perhaps matching TRBD1 (5 bases). V shed 0 bases and J shed 4 bases, with 12 bases lying between them. The CDR3 is 15 amino acids. CDR1 and CDR2 (germline): MGHRA, YSYEKL. CDR3 DNA sequence: TGCGCCAGCAGCCAAGATACGGGGGGTGGCTATGGCTACACCTTC. It translates to CASSQDTGGGYGYTF.

The chain carries TRBV5-1 and TRBJ1-2; D remains ambiguous. V was clipped by 4 bases and J by 4 bases, with 11 bases between them. CDR3 length: 13 residues. Germline-derived CDR1 and CDR2 are SGHRS and YFSETQ. The CDR3: CASSAGLFYGYTF. The CDR3 region has the DNA TGCGCCAGCAGCGCCGGACTGTTCTATGGCTACACCTTC.